Listed below are T cell receptor beta chains from one sample, sequenced in a study of T cells in Graves' hyperthyroidism and ophthalmopathy. TCRdb processed the multiplex PCR reads anew with MiXCR; each CDR3 protein has one entry. This table holds a few hundred thousand distinct CDR3 sequences, about 13% found once. Sequences were obtained from blood. The receptors stem from a man aged 25-40 years with Graves' hyperthyroidism that later progressed to Graves' ophthalmopathy. Each CDR3 is given with its conserved first and last residue. Each record gives: CDR3 length, J gene, clone size, D gene, V gene, CDR3 protein, CDR3 DNA. A D gene is named only where the DNA matches it firmly. Clone size is given for some rows only: seen once, a few or many times, or a class if the clone is expanded.

length: 12; J: TRBJ2-2; size: NA; D: NA; V: TRBV2; CDR3: CASKDYTGELFF; DNA: TGTGCCAGCAAAGATTACACCGGGGAGCTGTTTTTT
length: 14; J: TRBJ1-5; size: many; D: NA; V: TRBV20-1; CDR3: CSASPGRANQPQHF; DNA: TGCAGTGCTAGTCCAGGCCGGGCCAATCAGCCCCAGCATTTT
length: 14; J: TRBJ2-5; size: many; D: NA; V: TRBV12-5; CDR3: CASGLVLGEETQYF; DNA: TGTGCTAGTGGTTTGGTATTGGGGGAAGAGACCCAGTACTTC
length: 13; J: TRBJ1-1; size: many; D: NA; V: TRBV18; CDR3: CASSEGEATEAFF; DNA: TGTGCCAGCTCAGAAGGGGAGGCGACTGAAGCTTTCTTT
length: 14; J: TRBJ2-6; size: NA; D: NA; V: TRBV19; CDR3: CASSVGTGANVLTF; DNA: TGTGCCAGTAGTGTGGGGACTGGGGCCAACGTCCTGACTTTC
length: 13; J: TRBJ1-5; size: NA; D: NA; V: TRBV29-1; CDR3: CSVGGGRNQPQHF; DNA: TGCAGCGTTGGTGGAGGCCGCAATCAGCCCCAGCATTTT
length: 13; J: TRBJ2-7; size: many; D: NA; V: TRBV7-8; CDR3: CASSGDRNYEQYF; DNA: TGTGCCAGCAGCGGGGACCGCAACTACGAGCAGTACTTC
length: 13; J: TRBJ2-3; size: many; D: TRBD2; V: TRBV20-1; CDR3: CSASSGGTDTQYF; DNA: TGCAGTGCTTCTAGCGGGGGAACAGATACGCAGTATTTT
length: 15; J: TRBJ1-2; size: NA; D: NA; V: TRBV7-9; CDR3: CASSFVDKGFYGYTF; DNA: TGTGCCAGCAGCTTTGTGGACAAGGGATTTTATGGCTACACCTTC
length: 16; J: TRBJ2-3; size: NA; D: TRBD2; V: TRBV19; CDR3: CASSMGSGASTDTQYF; DNA: TGTGCCAGTAGTATGGGTAGCGGGGCTAGCACAGATACGCAGTATTTT
length: 13; J: TRBJ2-5; size: many; D: NA; V: TRBV20-1; CDR3: CSATSRFIGSQYF; DNA: TGCAGTGCTACGTCCAGGTTTATTGGGTCCCAGTACTTC
length: 17; J: TRBJ2-7; size: few; D: NA; V: TRBV20-1; CDR3: CSAPTSRLIRDSYEQYF; DNA: TGCAGTGCTCCCACTAGCAGGTTAATCAGGGACTCCTACGAGCAGTACTTC
length: 16; J: TRBJ2-2; size: NA; D: NA; V: TRBV24-1; CDR3: CATSDFSVQNTGELFF; DNA: TGTGCCACCAGTGATTTTTCGGTCCAGAACACCGGGGAGCTGTTTTTT
length: 16; J: TRBJ1-5; size: NA; D: NA; V: TRBV7-2; CDR3: CASSLVGGSGNQPQHF; DNA: TGTGCCAGCAGCTTAGTTGGGGGGAGCGGCAATCAGCCCCAGCATTTT
length: 14; J: TRBJ1-2; size: many; D: TRBD1; V: TRBV7-9; CDR3: CASSLSRGVYGYTF; DNA: TGTGCCAGCAGCTTAAGCAGGGGGGTCTATGGCTACACCTTC
length: 13; J: TRBJ2-1; size: few; D: NA; V: TRBV4-1; CDR3: CASSRGPNNEQFF; DNA: TGCGCCAGCAGCAGGGGTCCAAACAATGAGCAGTTCTTC
length: 14; J: TRBJ2-2; size: NA; D: NA; V: TRBV7-2; CDR3: CASDGTTNTGELFF; DNA: TGTGCCAGCGATGGGACAACTAACACCGGGGAGCTGTTTTTT
length: 13; J: TRBJ2-7; size: few; D: NA; V: TRBV5-6; CDR3: CASSRTPNYEQYF; DNA: TGTGCCAGCAGCCGGACACCCAACTACGAGCAGTACTTC
length: 14; J: TRBJ1-2; size: many; D: NA; V: TRBV6-5; CDR3: CASSYRDTLYGYTF; DNA: TGTGCCAGCAGTTACCGGGACACCCTCTATGGCTACACCTTC
length: 16; J: TRBJ2-6; size: NA; D: NA; V: TRBV27; CDR3: CASSPQGFSGANVLTF; DNA: TGTGCCAGCAGTCCACAGGGATTTAGCGGGGCCAACGTCCTGACTTTC
length: 13; J: TRBJ2-3; size: few; D: NA; V: TRBV20-1; CDR3: CSARLEYADTQYF; DNA: TGCAGTGCTAGACTAGAGTACGCAGATACGCAGTATTTT
length: 16; J: TRBJ1-5; size: many; D: NA; V: TRBV6-1; CDR3: CASSSRPPGSNQPQHF; DNA: TGTGCCAGCAGTTCACGGCCTCCGGGAAGCAATCAGCCCCAGCATTTT
length: 11; J: TRBJ2-3; size: many; D: NA; V: TRBV7-9; CDR3: CASSWLHTQYF; DNA: TGTGCCAGCAGTTGGCTCCATACGCAGTATTTT
length: 13; J: TRBJ2-7; size: NA; D: NA; V: TRBV10-2; CDR3: CASSDRGFGEQYF; DNA: TGCGCCAGCAGTGACAGGGGATTTGGCGAGCAGTACTTC
length: 15; J: TRBJ2-2; size: once; D: TRBD2; V: TRBV6-9; CDR3: CASSYSGEGTGELFF; DNA: TGTGCCAGCAGTTATAGCGGGGAGGGGACCGGGGAGCTGTTTTTT